The 32 T cell receptor beta chains listed next were all sequenced from one sample in a study of Ad26.COV2.S vaccination and SARS-CoV-2 variants. The treatment: some 20 received Ad26.COV2.S at low or high dose, single or two shots; 5 received placebo; per-sample allocation not given. Sampling happened 63 days after the first vaccine or placebo injection. Only in-frame clones appear in the TCRdb table, and some are missing; sequencing was by immunoSEQ multiplex PCR. The sample has approximately 420,000 clones, around nine tenths seen once. This sample comprised peripheral blood, obtained in a trial of Ad26.COV2.S vaccine versus placebo. All receptors come from a person between 18 and 59 years old who received the Ad26.COV2.S COVID-19 vaccine or a placebo.

The genes are TRBV5-1 and TRBJ2-7; D is tentatively TRBD1 or TRBD2 (7 bases each). The CDR3 is 15 amino acids. V shed 3 bases and J shed 3 bases, with 16 bases lying between them. Germline CDR1 and CDR2: SGHRS and YFSETQ. The chain's CDR3 is CASSSRGGQNYEQYF. The CDR3 coding sequence is TGCGCCAGCAGCTCTAGGGGGGGACAGAACTACGAGCAGTACTTC.

The chain combines TRBV19 with TRBJ1-1, with D tentatively TRBD1 (6 bases). Germline lookup yields CDR1 LNHDA and CDR2 SQIVND (reference sequence). CDR3 length: 15 residues. The V gene lost 4 bases and the J gene lost 6 bases, with 18 bases spanning the gap. CDR3 nucleotide sequence: TGTGCCAGTAGTACACAGGGTACGATATTGGCTGAAGCTTTCTTT. Its protein product is CASSTQGTILAEAFF. The entire variable domain, with the rest obtained from reference TRBV19 and TRBJ1-1, is as follows: DGGITQSPKYLFRKEGQNVTLSCEQNLNHDAMYWYRQDPGQGLRLIYYSQIVNDFQKGDIAEGYSVSREKKESFPLTVTSAQKNPTAFYLCASSTQGTILAEAFFGQGTRLTVV.

This chain uses TRBV2 with TRBJ1-2; D is uncertain. CDR1 is SNHLY and CDR2 is FYNNEI in the germline V gene. V was shortened by 1 base and J by 4 bases, with 7 bases between the two germline ends. The CDR3 runs to 13 residues. The CDR3 loop is CASSEVGSYGYTF. CDR3 bases: TGTGCCAGCAGTGAAGTCGGAAGCTATGGCTACACCTTC.

The chain joins TRBV5-4 to TRBJ2-7; possible D gene TRBD1, 5 bases. Germline V gene sequence: CDR1 SGHNT, CDR2 YYREEE (reference sequence). V was cut by 5 bases and J by 9 bases, with 21 bases left in between. The CDR3 length is 14 residues. This CDR3 is CASSQGLLQVGQYF. The CDR3, as DNA: TGTGCCAGCAGTCAGGGCCTCCTTCAGGTCGGGCAGTACTTC.

This clone was seen once. The chain carries TRBV3-1 (or the pseudogene TRBV3-2) and TRBJ2-1; D perhaps matches TRBD1 (6 bases). Trimming cost V 0 bases and J 1 base, with 7 bases left between them. CDR1 LGHDT and CDR2 YNNKEL come from the germline V gene (reference sequence). There are 15 residues in the CDR3. The CDR3: CASSQEDRSYNEQFF. CDR3 DNA: TGTGCCAGCAGCCAAGAAGACAGGTCCTACAATGAGCAGTTCTTC.

This clone was recorded only once. The genes are TRBV7-6 and TRBJ2-5, with D possibly matching TRBD2 (5 bases). The CDR3 extends over 16 amino acids. The ends were cut back, 5 bases at V and 3 bases at J, with 19 bases in the middle. Looked up from germline, CDR1 is SGHVS and CDR2 is FNYEAQ. The CDR3 loop reads CASSHADFMIKETQYF. The CDR3 nucleotides are TGTGCCAGCAGCCATGCGGACTTCATGATCAAAGAGACCCAGTACTTC.

This chain joins TRBV28 and TRBJ2-2; 10 bases agree with TRBD2. This CDR3 comprises 15 residues. With 6 bases clipped from V and 5 bases from J, the junction kept 6 bases outside the gene matches. Germline V gene lookup returns CDR1 MDHEN and CDR2 SYDVKM. The CDR3 protein is CASSQAGGQTGELFF. CDR3 bases: TGTGCCAGCAGCCAAGCGGGGGGGCAAACCGGGGAGCTGTTTTTT.

V gene TRBV6-5 combines with J gene TRBJ2-5; a weak D match, TRBD1 (5 bases). Deletions cut 2 bases from V and 5 bases from J, with 9 bases between. This CDR3 spans 13 amino acids. Germline CDR1 is MNHEY and CDR2 is SVGAGI. CDR3 sequence (DNA): TGTGCCAGCAGTTACAGGCAGGGTGAGACCCAGTACTTC. It codes for CASSYRQGETQYF.

The chain recombines TRBV3-1 (or the pseudogene TRBV3-2) with TRBJ2-1; D is undetermined. This CDR3 has 16 amino acids. The V gene's germline CDR1 is LGHDT and CDR2 YNNKEL (reference sequence). Trimming cost V 0 bases and J 0 bases, with 9 bases left between them. CDR3 nucleotides: TGTGCCAGCAGCCAAGATTGGCGGAGCTCCTACAATGAGCAGTTCTTC. This encodes CASSQDWRSSYNEQFF.

The V call is TRBV11-2, the J call TRBJ2-5, with D uncertain. Looked up from germline, CDR1 is SGHAT and CDR2 is FQNNGV. V gave up 2 bases and J gave up 5 bases, with 3 bases separating them. The CDR3 consists of 11 residues. The CDR3 here is CASSLLETQYF. CDR3 coding DNA: TGTGCCAGCAGCTTACTGGAGACCCAGTACTTC.

With respect to this clone: The sample carries other DNA sequences with the same CDR3. J is TRBJ2-7 and V is TRBV5-6; 10 bases agree with TRBD1. Germline values: CDR1 SGHDT, CDR2 YYEEEE. The junction had 5 bases not matched to a gene; V was cut back by 1 base and J by 4 bases. There are 15 residues in the CDR3. CDR3 region: CASSLPTGGSYEQYF. CDR3 DNA: TGTGCCAGCAGCTTGCCGACAGGGGGCTCGTACGAGCAGTACTTC.

The CDR3 bases are TGTGCCAGCAGTTACGGGGGTAATCAGCCCCAGCATTTT. This sequence encodes CASSYGGNQPQHF. This chain connects TRBV6-5 to TRBJ1-5, with D possibly matching TRBD1 (5 bases). Germline V gene sequence: CDR1 MNHEY, CDR2 SVGAGI. The CDR3 runs 13 residues. Trimming pared 2 bases from V and 4 bases from J, leaving 6 bases between.

V is TRBV28 and J is TRBJ1-3; D unclear. V was pared by 5 bases and J by 0 bases, with 23 bases between. The germline gives CDR1 MDHEN, CDR2 SYDVKM. The CDR3 extends over 19 amino acids. As DNA, the CDR3 is TGTGCCAGCAGTCCAGCCGCCGATAAGGACGTCTTCTCTGGAAACACCATATATTTT. Translated: CASSPAADKDVFSGNTIYF.

This clone came up once. The gene calls are TRBV5-4 and TRBJ2-1, with D perhaps matching TRBD1 or TRBD2 (6 bases each). The V end was cut by 4 bases, the J end by 7 bases, with 12 bases between. CDR3 size: 13 residues. CDR1 and CDR2 from the germline V gene are SGHNT and YYREEE (reference sequence). CDR3 amino acids: CASSPRRGNEQFF. CDR3 in DNA: TGTGCCAGCAGCCCGCGGAGGGGGAATGAGCAGTTCTTC.

The rearrangement joins TRBV6-2 or TRBV6-3 to TRBJ2-1; tentative D call: TRBD1 (5 bases). Trimming removed 2 bases from V and 6 bases from J, with 8 bases in between. The CDR3 consists of 13 residues. Per the germline V gene, CDR1 is MNHEY and CDR2 is SVGEGT. The CDR3 nucleotides read TGTGCCAGCAGTTACGACAGACTCAATGAGCAGTTCTTC. Translated: CASSYDRLNEQFF.

The V call is TRBV5-6, the J call TRBJ2-3; 7 nucleotides agree with TRBD2. Germline V gene lookup returns CDR1 SGHDT and CDR2 YYEEEE. After removal of 0 bases from V and 0 bases from J, the junction contained 4 bases not matched to a gene. This CDR3 has 16 residues. CDR3 nucleotides: TGTGCCAGCAGCTTGGCTTCGGGGGGAAGCACAGATACGCAGTATTTT. It yields the protein CASSLASGGSTDTQYF.

The V and J genes are TRBV4-1 and TRBJ1-4; D possibly corresponds to TRBD1 (6 bases). Trimming removed 5 bases from V and 3 bases from J, with 16 bases in between. Germline V gene data show CDR1 as MGHRA and CDR2 as YSYEKL. CDR3 size: 16 residues. The CDR3 sequence: CASSFRTVASNEKLFF. The DNA for the CDR3 is TGCGCCAGCAGCTTTCGGACAGTCGCGTCTAATGAAAAACTGTTTTTT.

This chain links TRBV10-3 with TRBJ2-2; 9 bases align to TRBD1. This CDR3 region has 15 residues. V gave up 5 bases and J gave up 6 bases; unmatched junction bases: 7. The germline V gene encodes CDR1 ENHRY and CDR2 SYGVKD. The CDR3, as DNA: TGTGCCATCAGTACCGGGACAGGGTCGGCCGGGGAGCTGTTTTTT. Protein sequence: CAISTGTGSAGELFF.

This chain joins TRBV7-9 and TRBJ1-6, with D possibly TRBD1 on 5 matching bases. V lost 1 base and J lost 9, with 19 bases in between. CDR3 length equals 17 residues. From germline, CDR1 is SEHNR and CDR2 FQNEAQ (reference sequence). DNA for the CDR3: TGTGCCAGCAGCTTAGGACAGACGGTTGGTTTTGGTTCACCCCTCCACTTT. The encoded protein is CASSLGQTVGFGSPLHF.

The chain links TRBV4-1 to TRBJ2-3; TRBD2 aligns across 12 bases. The CDR3 covers 16 residues. V lost 4 bases to trimming and J lost 6 bases; unmatched junction nucleotides: 8. The germline V gene encodes CDR1 MGHRA and CDR2 YSYEKL. This CDR3 is CASSPLAGGPADTQYF. In nucleotides, the CDR3 is TGCGCCAGCAGCCCTCTAGCGGGGGGGCCAGCGGATACGCAGTATTTT.

In DNA, the CDR3 is TGTGCTAGTGGTTTGGTACTGGGGGCAGGGCTCTCTCAAGAGACCCAGTACTTC. This sequence encodes CASGLVLGAGLSQETQYF. The chain couples TRBV12-5 to TRBJ2-5; tentative D call: TRBD1 (6 bases). The V gene lost 0 bases and the J gene lost 2 bases, with 19 bases spanning the gap. Germline V lookup: CDR1 LGHNT, CDR2 FRNRAP. This CDR3 region has 18 residues.

The gene calls are TRBV6-2 or TRBV6-3 and TRBJ2-3, with D unresolved. V was clipped by 2 bases and J by 1 base, with 7 bases between them. Germline V gives CDR1 MNHEY, CDR2 SVGEGT. This CDR3 comprises 14 residues. The CDR3 DNA reads TGTGCCAGCAGTTACGGAAGAGGCACAGATACGCAGTATTTT. It yields the protein CASSYGRGTDTQYF.

The chain uses TRBV10-3 and TRBJ2-3; D is ambiguous. Germline CDR1 reads ENHRY; CDR2 reads SYGVKD. With 5 bases removed from V and 0 bases from J, the gap between germline ends came to 6 bases. The CDR3 is made up of 13 amino acids. This CDR3 is CAISQRSTDTQYF. CDR3 coding DNA: TGTGCCATCAGTCAGCGCAGCACAGATACGCAGTATTTT.

This sequence joins TRBV19 and TRBJ2-6; TRBD1 aligns across 8 bases. The germline CDR1 and CDR2 sequences are LNHDA and SQIVND (reference sequence). This CDR3 has 19 amino acids. V shed 3 bases and J 0 bases; nucleotides not matched to a gene: 10. CDR3 sequence: CASSILGQAPRSGANVLTF. CDR3 in DNA: TGTGCCAGTAGTATCTTGGGACAGGCACCCCGCTCTGGGGCCAACGTCCTGACTTTC.

V and J are TRBV7-8 and TRBJ2-1; D might be TRBD2 (5 bases). CDR1 is SGHVS and CDR2 is FQNEAQ in the germline V gene. Trimming shortened V by 3 bases and J by 5 bases, and 14 bases separated the two germline ends. This CDR3 has 15 amino acids. The CDR3 loop is CASSLDGITHNEQFF. The CDR3 DNA follows: TGTGCCAGCAGCTTGGACGGGATCACCCACAATGAGCAGTTCTTC.

V is TRBV5-1 and J is TRBJ1-5; TRBD1 agrees at 7 bases. Germline V CDR1 and CDR2: SGHRS, YFSETQ. This CDR3 region has 15 residues. The junction had 7 bases not matched to a gene; V was cut back by 0 bases and J by 7 bases. This CDR3 is CASSLEGAAGQPQHF. CDR3 nucleotide sequence: TGCGCCAGCAGCTTGGAGGGGGCCGCGGGGCAGCCCCAGCATTTT.

This chain links TRBV6-2 or TRBV6-3 with TRBJ2-7; TRBD2 might be the D (6 bases). V lost 7 bases and J lost 1, with 20 bases in between. The CDR3 length is 16 residues. Germline V lookup: CDR1 MNHEY, CDR2 SVGEGT. DNA of the CDR3: TGTGCCAGCACCCCCCCCCGGGACTCCCCTTCCTACGAGCAGTACTTC. This sequence encodes CASTPPRDSPSYEQYF.

This chain joins TRBV5-4 and TRBJ2-5, with 8 positions matching TRBD2. The CDR3 is made up of 16 amino acids. The germline CDR1 and CDR2 sequences are SGHNT and YYREEE (reference sequence). V trimming: 4 bases; J trimming: 8 bases; junction bases outside the gene matches: 16. The CDR3 region is CASSPAPLRGVQTQYF. The CDR3 region has the DNA TGTGCCAGCAGCCCCGCCCCCTTGCGGGGGGTCCAAACCCAGTACTTC.

As to this clone: At one end the junction does not follow the germline gene, possibly because of a read error. V and J are TRBV7-6 and TRBJ2-2, with 11 positions matching TRBD2. From germline, CDR1 is SGHVS and CDR2 FNYEAQ. CDR3 length: 15 amino acids. DNA for the CDR3: TGTGCCAGCAGCCTAGCGGGGGGATACACCGGGGAGCTGTTTTTT. As protein: CASSLAGGYTGELFF.

This chain joins TRBV9 and TRBJ2-7; D may be TRBD1 (5 bases). V was clipped by 0 bases and J by 5 bases, with 18 bases between them. The CDR3 is made up of 16 amino acids. Germline V lookup: CDR1 SGDLS, CDR2 YYNGEE. CDR3 sequence reads: CASSVAGRVGLNEQYF. Here the CDR3 DNA reads TGTGCCAGCAGCGTAGCTGGCAGGGTAGGCCTTAACGAGCAGTACTTC.

This rearrangement joins TRBV25-1 to TRBJ2-5; no firm D call. This CDR3 has 15 amino acids. Trimming stripped 4 bases from V and 5 bases from J, with 17 bases between. Germline V gene data show CDR1 as MGHDK and CDR2 as SYGVNS. The chain's CDR3 is CASSASTLSAETQYF. The CDR3 nucleotides are TGTGCCAGCAGTGCCTCGACACTTTCCGCTGAGACCCAGTACTTC.

The chain combines TRBV11-1 with TRBJ2-1, with TRBD2 as a possible D gene (7 bases). V dropped 0 bases and J dropped 6 bases, with 15 bases sitting between them. This CDR3 is 16 amino acids long. Germline lookup yields CDR1 SGHAT and CDR2 FQDESV (reference sequence). CDR3 amino acids: CASSLASRGASNEQFF. CDR3 bases: TGTGCCAGCAGCTTAGCTTCCCGGGGGGCATCCAATGAGCAGTTCTTC.